Shown below are 12 T cell receptor beta chains from a single sample sequenced in a study of response to subunit inactivated influenza vaccine. TCRdb processed the RT-PCR reads anew with MiXCR; each CDR3 protein has one entry. The table lists hundreds of thousands of distinct CDR3 sequences, roughly 14% of them singletons. The sequenced sample was PBMCs from blood, obtained roughly 15 days before vaccination. The receptors stem from a man aged 50 or older who received an inactivated influenza vaccine.

This clonotype turned up a few times. The chain couples TRBV7-2 to TRBJ2-3; perhaps TRBD2 as D (5 bases). There are 14 residues in the CDR3. V shed 4 bases and J shed 6 bases, with 14 bases lying between them. Germline lookup yields CDR1 SGHTA and CDR2 FQGNSA. The DNA of the CDR3 is TGTGCCAGCAGCTCTGGACCGCGAGGGGATACGCAGTATTTT. Residues: CASSSGPRGDTQYF.

The gene calls are TRBV6-2 or TRBV6-3 and TRBJ1-4; 8 nucleotides match TRBD1. Germline-derived CDR1 and CDR2 are MNHEY and SVGEGT. The CDR3 extends over 15 amino acids. Trimming cost V 6 bases and J 5 bases; bases outside gene matches: 8. As DNA, the CDR3 is TGTGCCAGCAGCTTTGGGACAGGTGGCAATGAAAAACTGTTTTTT. This translates into CASSFGTGGNEKLFF.

In its sample, this clonotype was seen a few times. V usage is TRBV6-6 and J usage is TRBJ2-3, with D unclear. The ends were cut back, 1 base at V and 3 bases at J, with 5 bases in the middle. The CDR3 runs 13 residues. Germline CDR1 is MNHNY and CDR2 is SVGAGI (reference sequence). The chain's CDR3 is CASSYWATDTQYF. CDR3 DNA: TGTGCCAGCAGTTACTGGGCAACAGATACGCAGTATTTT.

The J gene is TRBJ1-2, the V gene TRBV18; no definite D call. Germline V lookup: CDR1 KGHSH, CDR2 LQKENI. This CDR3 spans 14 amino acids. V was pared by 4 bases and J by 5 bases, with 14 bases between. This CDR3 reads CASSLDGFTYGYTF. The CDR3 region has the DNA TGTGCCAGCTCACTGGACGGATTTACGTATGGCTACACCTTC.

This clonotype was observed once. V usage is TRBV12-3 or TRBV12-4 and J usage is TRBJ1-4; 7 nucleotides agree with TRBD1. The CDR3 extends over 16 amino acids. Trimming at V came to 6 bases and at J to 4 bases, leaving 11 bases not matched to a gene. CDR3 protein: CASSTEGGPLNEKLFF. CDR3 coding DNA: TGTGCCAGCAGCACAGAAGGGGGCCCGCTTAATGAAAAACTGTTTTTT.

The table lists this clonotype with a few counts. V gene TRBV15 combines with J gene TRBJ1-1; a weak D match, TRBD1 (6 bases). Per germline, CDR1 LNHNV and CDR2 YYDKDF (reference sequence). This CDR3 spans 14 amino acids. V was cut by 1 base and J by 4 bases, with 10 bases left in between. CDR3 nucleotide sequence: TGTGCCACCAGCAGAGTACAGGGTCGCACTGAAGCTTTCTTT. It yields the protein CATSRVQGRTEAFF.

The rearrangement joins TRBV12-3 or TRBV12-4 to TRBJ2-1, with 10 bases identical to TRBD2. This CDR3 comprises 15 residues. V lost 6 bases to trimming and J lost 3 bases; unmatched junction nucleotides: 5. The CDR3 is CASRESGGDYNEQFF. The CDR3 DNA reads TGTGCCAGCAGGGAAAGCGGGGGGGACTACAATGAGCAGTTCTTC.

This clonotype has more than one count but fewer than ten. The chain joins TRBV2 to TRBJ1-2; tentative D call: TRBD1 (6 bases). This CDR3 has 15 residues. V lost 3 bases and J lost 0, with 11 bases in between. Germline values: CDR1 SNHLY, CDR2 FYNNEI. Here the CDR3 reads CASSDTGYPNYGYTF. The CDR3 bases are TGTGCCAGCAGTGACACAGGGTACCCTAACTATGGCTACACCTTC.

This chain uses TRBV2 with TRBJ1-2; D gene unclear. V lost 5 bases to trimming and J lost 4 bases, with 17 bases between them. The CDR3 is 15 amino acids. Per germline, CDR1 SNHLY and CDR2 FYNNEI. The CDR3 sequence is CASSTPDAGRYGYTF. For the CDR3, the DNA is TGTGCCAGCAGTACCCCGGACGCCGGGCGCTATGGCTACACCTTC. Combining the CDR3 with reference TRBV2 and TRBJ1-2 gives the whole variable domain EPEVTQTPSHQVTQMGQEVILRCVPISNHLYFYWYRQILGQKVEFLVSFYNNEISEKSEIFDDQFSVERPDGSNFTLKIRSTKLEDSAMYFCASSTPDAGRYGYTFGSGTRLTVV.

This clonotype has only a few counts. J is TRBJ2-7 and V is TRBV4-2; D is undetermined. Trimming took off 1 base at V and 0 bases at J, with 7 bases between the two ends. The CDR3 is 14 amino acids. CDR1 LGHNA and CDR2 YNFKEQ come from the germline V gene. The CDR3 loop reads CASSQAWSSYEQYF. The CDR3 bases are TGTGCCAGCAGCCAAGCCTGGAGCTCCTACGAGCAGTACTTC.

The chain uses TRBV4-2 and TRBJ2-1; maybe TRBD1 (6 bases). The CDR3 length is 16 residues. The germline V and J ends were trimmed by 8 bases and 3 bases, with 20 bases remaining between them. Germline CDR1 and CDR2: LGHNA and YNFKEQ. The CDR3 sequence: CASRQGRGGGYNEQFF. In DNA form, the CDR3 reads TGTGCCAGCCGTCAGGGCAGGGGCGGCGGCTACAATGAGCAGTTCTTC.

This chain connects TRBV24-1 to TRBJ2-7, with TRBD1 identical over 7 bases. The germline V gene encodes CDR1 KGHDR and CDR2 SFDVKD. This CDR3 has 14 amino acids. V shed 3 bases and J 3 bases; nucleotides not matched to a gene: 4. In DNA form, the CDR3 reads TGTGCCACCAGTGATACGCGACAGGGCTACGAGCAGTACTTC. Protein: CATSDTRQGYEQYF.